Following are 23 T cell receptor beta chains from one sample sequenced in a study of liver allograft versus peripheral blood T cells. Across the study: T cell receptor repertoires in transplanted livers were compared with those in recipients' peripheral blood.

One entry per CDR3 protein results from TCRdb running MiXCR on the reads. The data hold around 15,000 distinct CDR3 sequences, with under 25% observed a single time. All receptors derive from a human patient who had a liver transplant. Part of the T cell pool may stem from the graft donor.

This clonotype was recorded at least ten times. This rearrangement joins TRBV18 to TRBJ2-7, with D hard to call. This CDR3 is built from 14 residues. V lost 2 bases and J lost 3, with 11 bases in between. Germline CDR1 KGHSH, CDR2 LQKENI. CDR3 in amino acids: CASSPVGKVYEQYF. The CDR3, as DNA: TGTGCCAGCTCACCAGTGGGGAAAGTCTACGAGCAGTACTTC.

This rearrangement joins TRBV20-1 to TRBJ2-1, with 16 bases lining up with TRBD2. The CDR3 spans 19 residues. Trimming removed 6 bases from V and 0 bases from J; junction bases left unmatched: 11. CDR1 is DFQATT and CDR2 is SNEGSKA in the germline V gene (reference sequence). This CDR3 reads CSAKSGLAGGRSSYNEQFF. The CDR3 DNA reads TGCAGTGCAAAATCGGGACTAGCGGGGGGGAGGAGCTCCTACAATGAGCAGTTCTTC.

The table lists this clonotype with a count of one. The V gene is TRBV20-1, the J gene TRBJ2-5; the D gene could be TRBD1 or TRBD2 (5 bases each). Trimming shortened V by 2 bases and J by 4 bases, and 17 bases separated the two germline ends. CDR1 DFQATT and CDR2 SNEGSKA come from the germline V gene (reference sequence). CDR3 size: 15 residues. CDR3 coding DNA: TGCAGTGCTAGACCCGCCCAGGGACGGGGAGAGACCCAGTACTTC. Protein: CSARPAQGRGETQYF.

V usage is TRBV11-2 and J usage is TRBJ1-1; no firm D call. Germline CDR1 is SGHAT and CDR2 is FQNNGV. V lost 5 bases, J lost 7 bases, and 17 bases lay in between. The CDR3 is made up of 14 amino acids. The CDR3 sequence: CASSTPLRDDEAFF. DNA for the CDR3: TGTGCCAGCAGCACCCCCCTAAGGGATGATGAAGCTTTCTTT.

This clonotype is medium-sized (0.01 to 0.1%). CDR3 sequence (DNA): TGCAGCTCGGTAGGTCCCGGGCGGGGTCATGAGCAGTTCTTC. Translation gives CSSVGPGRGHEQFF. The V and J genes are TRBV29-1 and TRBJ2-1, with a weak D call TRBD2 (6 bases). Germline CDR1 and CDR2: SQVTM and ANQGSEA. The CDR3 has 14 residues. Trimming stripped 8 bases from V and 8 bases from J, with 22 bases between.

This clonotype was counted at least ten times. In nucleotides, the CDR3 is TGTGCCAGCAGCTTGCAGGGTGCGGAGAACACTGAAGCTTTCTTT. This gives the protein CASSLQGAENTEAFF. The chain carries TRBV5-4 and TRBJ1-1; D may be TRBD1 (5 bases). V was clipped by 1 base and J by 1 base, with 11 bases between them. Germline loops: CDR1 SGHNT, CDR2 YYREEE (reference sequence). The CDR3 is made up of 15 amino acids.

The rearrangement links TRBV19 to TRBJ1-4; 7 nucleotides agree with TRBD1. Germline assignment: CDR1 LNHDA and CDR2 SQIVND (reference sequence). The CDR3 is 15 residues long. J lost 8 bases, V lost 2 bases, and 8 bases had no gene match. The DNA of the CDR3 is TGTGCCAGTAGTATAATATGGGACAGCTCCGAAAAACTGTTTTTT. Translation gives CASSIIWDSSEKLFF. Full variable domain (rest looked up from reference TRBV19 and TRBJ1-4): DGGITQSPKYLFRKEGQNVTLSCEQNLNHDAMYWYRQDPGQGLRLIYYSQIVNDFQKGDIAEGYSVSREKKESFPLTVTSAQKNPTAFYLCASSIIWDSSEKLFFGSGTQLSVL.

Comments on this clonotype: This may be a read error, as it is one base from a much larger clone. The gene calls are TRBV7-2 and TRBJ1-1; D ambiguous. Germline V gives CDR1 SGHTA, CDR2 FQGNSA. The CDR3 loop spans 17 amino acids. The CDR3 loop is CVSSLYPSGLMNTEAFF. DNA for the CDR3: TGTGTCAGCAGCTTATATCCCAGCGGATTAATGAACACTGAAGCTTTCTTT.

This CDR3 reads CATSRLAGGAEAFF. CDR3 DNA sequence: TGTGCCACCAGCAGACTGGCCGGGGGGGCTGAAGCTTTCTTT. The chain uses TRBV15 and TRBJ1-1; D might be TRBD1 (5 bases). The CDR3 sequence is 14 residues long. From germline, CDR1 is LNHNV and CDR2 YYDKDF (reference sequence). The V and J ends lost 2 bases and 6 bases respectively, with 13 bases between them.

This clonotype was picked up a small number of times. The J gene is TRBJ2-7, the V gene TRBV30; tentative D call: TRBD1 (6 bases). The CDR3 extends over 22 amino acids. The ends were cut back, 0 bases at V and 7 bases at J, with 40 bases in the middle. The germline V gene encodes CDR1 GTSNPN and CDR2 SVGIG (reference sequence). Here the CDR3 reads CAWSVRFRGAALRGVLRGEQYF. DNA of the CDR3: TGTGCCTGGAGTGTACGCTTTAGAGGGGCAGCCCTAAGAGGGGTCCTTAGGGGGGAGCAGTACTTC.

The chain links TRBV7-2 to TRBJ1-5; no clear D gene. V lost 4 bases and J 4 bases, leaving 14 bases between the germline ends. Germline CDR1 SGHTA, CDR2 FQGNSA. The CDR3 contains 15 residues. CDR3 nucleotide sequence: TGTGCCAGCAGCTCGTGGTCGGGGAGTAATCAGCCCCAGCATTTT. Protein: CASSSWSGSNQPQHF.

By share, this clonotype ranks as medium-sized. CDR3 sequence: CASSLGGQVNEKLFF. The CDR3 DNA reads as TGTGCCAGCAGCTTAGGGGGACAGGTTAATGAAAAACTGTTTTTT. The V call is TRBV7-2, the J call TRBJ1-4; the match to TRBD1 covers 8 bases. CDR3 length: 15 amino acids. CDR1 SGHTA and CDR2 FQGNSA come from the germline V gene. Trimming took 1 base from V and 4 from J; bases not matched to a gene: 2. Looking up the rest from reference TRBV7-2 and TRBJ1-4 gives the full variable domain: GAGVSQSPSNKVTEKGKDVELRCDPISGHTALYWYRQSLGQGLEFLIYFQGNSAPDKSGLPSDRFSAERTGGSVSTLTIQRTQQEDSAVYLCASSLGGQVNEKLFFGSGTQLSVL.

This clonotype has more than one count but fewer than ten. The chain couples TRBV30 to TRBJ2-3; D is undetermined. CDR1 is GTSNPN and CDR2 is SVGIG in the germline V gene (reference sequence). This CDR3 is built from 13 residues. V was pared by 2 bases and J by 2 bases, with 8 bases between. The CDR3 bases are TGTGCCTGGAGTTGGGCCGACACAGATACGCAGTATTTT. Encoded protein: CAWSWADTDTQYF.

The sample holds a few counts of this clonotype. CDR3 in amino acids: CASTERGRSTGELFF. The CDR3 DNA is TGTGCCAGCACCGAAAGGGGGCGCAGCACCGGGGAGCTGTTTTTT. The gene calls are TRBV28 and TRBJ2-2, with TRBD1 matching 7 bases. This CDR3 contains 15 residues. The germline V gene has CDR1 MDHEN and CDR2 SYDVKM. Losses at the gene ends were 7 bases for V and 4 bases for J; bases not matched to a gene: 9.

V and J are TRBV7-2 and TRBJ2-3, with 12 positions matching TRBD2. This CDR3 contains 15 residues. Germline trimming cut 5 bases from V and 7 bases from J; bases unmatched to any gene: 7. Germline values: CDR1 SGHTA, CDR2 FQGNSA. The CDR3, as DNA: TGTGCCAGCAGCCAGCCGACTAGCGGGAGTCATACGCAGTATTTT. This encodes CASSQPTSGSHTQYF.

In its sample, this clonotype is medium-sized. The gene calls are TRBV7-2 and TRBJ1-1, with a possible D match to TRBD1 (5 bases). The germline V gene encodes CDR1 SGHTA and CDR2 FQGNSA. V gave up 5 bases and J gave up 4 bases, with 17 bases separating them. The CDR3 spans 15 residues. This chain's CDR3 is CASSVHGAGGTEAFF. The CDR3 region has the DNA TGTGCCAGCAGCGTTCACGGGGCGGGGGGCACTGAAGCTTTCTTT.

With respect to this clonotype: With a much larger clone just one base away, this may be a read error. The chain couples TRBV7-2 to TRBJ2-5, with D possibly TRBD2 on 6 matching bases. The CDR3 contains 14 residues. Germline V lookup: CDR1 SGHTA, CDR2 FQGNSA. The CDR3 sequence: CASSLAGGGETQHF. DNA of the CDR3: TGTGCCAGCAGCTTAGCGGGGGGTGGAGAGACCCAGCACTTC.

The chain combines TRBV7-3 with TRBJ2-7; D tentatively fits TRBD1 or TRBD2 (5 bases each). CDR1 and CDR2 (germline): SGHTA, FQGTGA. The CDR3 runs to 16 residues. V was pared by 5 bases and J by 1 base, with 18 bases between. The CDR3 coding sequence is TGTGCCAGCAGCCCAGAGGGGCGGTATCCTTCCTACGAGCAGTACTTC. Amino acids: CASSPEGRYPSYEQYF.

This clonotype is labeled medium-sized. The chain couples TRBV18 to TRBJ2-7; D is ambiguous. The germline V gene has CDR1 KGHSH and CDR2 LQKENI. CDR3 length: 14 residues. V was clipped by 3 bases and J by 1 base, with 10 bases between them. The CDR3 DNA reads TGTGCCAGCTCACCCGGATTGGTTTCCTACGAGCAGTACTTC. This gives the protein CASSPGLVSYEQYF. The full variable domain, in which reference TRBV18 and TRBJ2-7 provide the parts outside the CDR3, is NAGVMQNPRHLVRRRGQEARLRCSPMKGHSHVYWYRQLPEEGLKFMVYLQKENIIDESGMPKERFSAEFPKEGPSILRIQQVVRGDSAAYFCASSPGLVSYEQYFGPGTRLTVT.

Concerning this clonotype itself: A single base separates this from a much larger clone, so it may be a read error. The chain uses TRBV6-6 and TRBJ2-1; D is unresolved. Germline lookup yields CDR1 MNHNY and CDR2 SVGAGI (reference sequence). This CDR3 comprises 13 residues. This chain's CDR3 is CAGSYVSESEQFF. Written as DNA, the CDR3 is TGTGCCGGCAGTTACGTTTCGGAAAGTGAGCAGTTCTTC.

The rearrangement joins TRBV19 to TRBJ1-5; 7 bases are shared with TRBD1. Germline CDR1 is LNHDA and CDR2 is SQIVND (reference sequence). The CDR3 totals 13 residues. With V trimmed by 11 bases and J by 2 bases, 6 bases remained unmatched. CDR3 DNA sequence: TGTGCCTGTAAGCAGGGGGGCAATCAGCCCCAGCATTTT. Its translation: CACKQGGNQPQHF.

This chain's CDR3 is CASSLSGDTEAFF. The CDR3, as DNA: TGTGCCAGCAGCTTGTCGGGGGACACTGAAGCTTTCTTT. The chain couples TRBV5-4 to TRBJ1-1; the D gene is possibly TRBD1 (5 bases). CDR3 length: 13 amino acids. Germline CDR1 reads SGHNT; CDR2 reads YYREEE (reference sequence). Trimming took off 1 base at V and 3 bases at J, with 7 bases between the two ends.

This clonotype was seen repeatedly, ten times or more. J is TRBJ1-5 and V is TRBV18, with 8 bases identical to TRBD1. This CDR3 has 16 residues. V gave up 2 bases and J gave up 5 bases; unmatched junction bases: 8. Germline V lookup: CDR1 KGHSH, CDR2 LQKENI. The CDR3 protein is CASSPKQGGLDQPQHF. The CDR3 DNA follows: TGTGCCAGCTCACCAAAACAGGGGGGGTTAGATCAGCCCCAGCATTTT.